These 9 T cell receptor beta chains came from one sample sequenced in a study of CD8+CD57+ T cells in acquired aplastic anemia. Only patients with CD8+CD57+ cell expansion on flow cytometry were chosen for sequencing. Template material for TCR beta VDJ and CDR3 profiling consisted of genomic DNA. TCRdb reprocessed the reads with MiXCR, giving one entry per CDR3 protein. The data hold a few hundred thousand distinct CDR3 sequences, with around 32% observed a single time. The sample consisted of sorted CD4+, CD8+, or CD8+CD57+ T cells (not recorded which) from PBMCs. The origin of the receptors is a human donor with aplastic anemia.

The chain combines TRBV15 with TRBJ1-6; TRBD1 might be the D (6 bases). Trimming shortened V by 4 bases and J by 6 bases, and 10 bases separated the two germline ends. The CDR3 length is 14 residues. The germline V gene encodes CDR1 LNHNV and CDR2 YYDKDF (reference sequence). In DNA, the CDR3 is TGTGCCACCAGCATAGGGGGAATTAATTCACCCCTCCACTTT. Translated: CATSIGGINSPLHF.

In its sample, this clonotype was seen a few times. The chain recombines TRBV30 with TRBJ1-1; D remains ambiguous. With 1 base removed from V and 2 bases from J, the gap between germline ends came to 5 bases. From germline, CDR1 is GTSNPN and CDR2 SVGIG (reference sequence). The length of the CDR3 is 12 residues. CDR3 protein: CAWSDRNTEAFF. The CDR3, as DNA: TGTGCCTGGAGTGACAGAAACACTGAAGCTTTCTTT.

The V call is TRBV3-1, the J call TRBJ1-5, with 8 bases lining up with TRBD1. The CDR3 length is 15 residues. Per the germline V gene, CDR1 is LGHDT and CDR2 is YNNKEL (reference sequence). J lost 6 bases, V lost 3 bases, and 7 bases had no gene match. The DNA for the CDR3 is TGTGCCAGCAGCCAGGACCTAGACAGGGGTCAGCCCCAGCATTTT. Amino acid sequence: CASSQDLDRGQPQHF. Full variable domain (outside the CDR3, taken from reference TRBV3-1 and TRBJ1-5): DTAVSQTPKYLVTQMGNDKSIKCEQNLGHDTMYWYKQDSKKFLKIMFSYNNKELIINETVPNRFSPKSPDKAHLNLHINSLELGDSAVYFCASSQDLDRGQPQHFGDGTRLSIL.

This rearrangement joins TRBV4-1 to TRBJ1-5; 9 bases line up with TRBD1. CDR1 is MGHRA, CDR2 YSYEKL, per germline. This CDR3 contains 19 residues. With 1 base clipped from V and 0 bases from J, the junction kept 10 bases outside the gene matches. The DNA of the CDR3 is TGCGCCAGCAGCCAAGGTGACAGGGGGACTTTTTATAGCAATCAGCCCCAGCATTTT. Its translation is CASSQGDRGTFYSNQPQHF.

This clonotype was observed a few times. This sequence joins TRBV25-1 and TRBJ1-6, with a weak D call TRBD1 (5 bases). The ends were cut back, 6 bases at V and 1 base at J, with 19 bases in the middle. Germline V gene lookup returns CDR1 MGHDK and CDR2 SYGVNS. CDR3 length: 18 residues. The CDR3 loop reads CASSPQSRVESYNSPLHF. The CDR3 DNA reads as TGTGCCAGCAGCCCTCAAAGCAGGGTTGAGTCCTATAATTCACCCCTCCACTTT. Full variable domain (remainder filled in from reference TRBV25-1 and TRBJ1-6): EADIYQTPRYLVIGTGKKITLECSQTMGHDKMYWYQQDPGMELHLIHYSYGVNSTEKGDLSSESTVSRIRTEHFPLTLESARPSHTSQYLCASSPQSRVESYNSPLHFGNGTRLTVT.

This clonotype has more than one count but fewer than ten. The V gene is TRBV6-1, the J gene TRBJ2-7; tentative D call: TRBD2 (5 bases). CDR3 size: 14 residues. V dropped 6 bases and J dropped 3 bases, with 15 bases sitting between them. CDR1 and CDR2 (germline): MNHNS, SASEGT. This CDR3 is CASRGVGPSYEQYF. The CDR3 coding sequence is TGTGCCAGCAGGGGAGTAGGGCCGAGCTACGAGCAGTACTTC.

The chain is built from TRBV11-2 and TRBJ1-6; D unclear. This CDR3 is built from 18 residues. Trimming cost V 0 bases and J 0 bases, with 12 bases left between them. The germline V gene has CDR1 SGHAT and CDR2 FQNNGV. CDR3 bases: TGTGCCAGCAGCTTAGAGTTTGGGCAGAGCTCCTATAATTCACCCCTCCACTTT. Its protein product is CASSLEFGQSSYNSPLHF.

In its sample, this clonotype was seen a few times. This chain links TRBV3-1 with TRBJ2-3; TRBD2 matches 12 bases. J gave up 0 bases and V 1 base, and 2 bases lay outside the gene matches. Germline-derived CDR1 and CDR2 are LGHDT and YNNKEL (reference sequence). The CDR3 consists of 17 residues. The CDR3 here is CASSQGTSGASTDTQYF. CDR3 DNA: TGTGCCAGCAGCCAAGGGACTAGCGGGGCTAGCACAGATACGCAGTATTTT.

The chain uses TRBV7-8 and TRBJ2-7; possibly TRBD1 for D (6 bases). V shed 7 bases and J shed 1 base, with 14 bases lying between them. The CDR3 runs to 14 residues. Per germline, CDR1 SGHVS and CDR2 FQNEAQ. The CDR3 DNA reads TGTGCCAGCACTCTAGGGGGTTATTCCTACGAGCAGTACTTC. Translation: CASTLGGYSYEQYF.